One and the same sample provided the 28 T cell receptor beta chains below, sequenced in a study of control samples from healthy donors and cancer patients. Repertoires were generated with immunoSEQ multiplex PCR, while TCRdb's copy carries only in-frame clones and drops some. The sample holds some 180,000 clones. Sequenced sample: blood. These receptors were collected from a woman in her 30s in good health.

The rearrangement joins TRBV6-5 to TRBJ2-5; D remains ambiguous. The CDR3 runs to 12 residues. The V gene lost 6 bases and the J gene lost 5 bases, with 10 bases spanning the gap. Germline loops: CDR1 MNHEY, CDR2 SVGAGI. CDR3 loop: CASRLGVETQYF. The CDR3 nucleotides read TGTGCCAGCAGGCTAGGCGTGGAGACCCAGTACTTC.

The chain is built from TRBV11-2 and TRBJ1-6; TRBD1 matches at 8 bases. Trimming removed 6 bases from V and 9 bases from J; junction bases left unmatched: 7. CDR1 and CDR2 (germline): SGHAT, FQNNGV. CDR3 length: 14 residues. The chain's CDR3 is CASSQGQGASPLHF. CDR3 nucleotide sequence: TGTGCCAGCAGTCAAGGACAGGGCGCTTCACCCCTCCACTTT.

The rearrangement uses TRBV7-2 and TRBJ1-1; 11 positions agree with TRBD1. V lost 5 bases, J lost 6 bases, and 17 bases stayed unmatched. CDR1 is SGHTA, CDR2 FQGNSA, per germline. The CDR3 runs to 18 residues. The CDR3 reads CASSPQPGTGGRGPEAFF. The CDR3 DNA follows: TGTGCCAGCAGCCCCCAGCCGGGGACAGGGGGACGGGGTCCTGAAGCTTTCTTT.

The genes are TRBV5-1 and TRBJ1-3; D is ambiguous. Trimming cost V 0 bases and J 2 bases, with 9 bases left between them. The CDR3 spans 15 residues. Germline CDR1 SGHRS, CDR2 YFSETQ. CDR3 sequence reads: CASSLVAGAGNTIYF. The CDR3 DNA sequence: TGCGCCAGCAGCTTGGTAGCCGGGGCTGGAAACACCATATATTTT.

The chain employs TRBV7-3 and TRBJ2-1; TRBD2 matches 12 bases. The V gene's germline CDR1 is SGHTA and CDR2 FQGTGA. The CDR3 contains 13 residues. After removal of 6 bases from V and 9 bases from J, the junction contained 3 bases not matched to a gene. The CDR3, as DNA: TGTGCCAGCAGACTAGCGGGGGGCTTTGAGCAGTTCTTC. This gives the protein CASRLAGGFEQFF.

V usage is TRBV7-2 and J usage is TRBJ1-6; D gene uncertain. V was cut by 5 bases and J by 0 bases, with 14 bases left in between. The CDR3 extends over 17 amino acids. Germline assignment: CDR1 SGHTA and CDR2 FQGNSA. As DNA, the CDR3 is TGTGCCAGCAGCCAATTCGACACGAGCTCCTATAATTCACCCCTCCACTTT. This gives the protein CASSQFDTSSYNSPLHF.

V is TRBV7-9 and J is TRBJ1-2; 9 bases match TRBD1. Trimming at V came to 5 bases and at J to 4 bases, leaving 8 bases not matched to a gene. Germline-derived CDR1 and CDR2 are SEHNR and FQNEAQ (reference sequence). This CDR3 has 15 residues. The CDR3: CASSGLGQGGYGYTF. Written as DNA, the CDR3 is TGTGCCAGCAGCGGACTGGGACAGGGAGGCTATGGCTACACCTTC.

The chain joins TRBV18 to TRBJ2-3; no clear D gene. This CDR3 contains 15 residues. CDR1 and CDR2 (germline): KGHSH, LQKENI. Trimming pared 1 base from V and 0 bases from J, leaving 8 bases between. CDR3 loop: CASSPLTPSTDTQYF. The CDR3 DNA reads TGTGCCAGCTCACCACTGACACCTAGCACAGATACGCAGTATTTT.

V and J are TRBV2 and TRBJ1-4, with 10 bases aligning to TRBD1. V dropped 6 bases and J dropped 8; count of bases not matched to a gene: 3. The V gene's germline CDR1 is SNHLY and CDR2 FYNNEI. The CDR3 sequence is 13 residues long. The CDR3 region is CASRDRGHEKLFF. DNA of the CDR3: TGTGCCAGCAGAGACAGGGGGCACGAAAAACTGTTTTTT.

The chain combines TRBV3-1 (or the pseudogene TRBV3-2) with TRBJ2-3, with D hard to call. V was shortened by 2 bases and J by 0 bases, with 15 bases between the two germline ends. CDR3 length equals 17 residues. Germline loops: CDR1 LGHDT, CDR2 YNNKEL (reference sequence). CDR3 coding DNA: TGTGCCAGCAGCCAAAGGAGAGCAGTAACTAGCACAGATACGCAGTATTTT. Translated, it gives CASSQRRAVTSTDTQYF.

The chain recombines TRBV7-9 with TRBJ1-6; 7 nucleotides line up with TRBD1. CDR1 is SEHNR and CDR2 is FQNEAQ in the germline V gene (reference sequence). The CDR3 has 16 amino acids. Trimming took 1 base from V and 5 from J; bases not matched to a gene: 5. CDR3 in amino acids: CASSLGGGQNNSPLHF. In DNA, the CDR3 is TGTGCCAGCAGCTTAGGGGGGGGACAGAATAATTCACCCCTCCACTTT. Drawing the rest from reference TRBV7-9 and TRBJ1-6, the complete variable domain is DTGVSQNPRHKITKRGQNVTFRCDPISEHNRLYWYRQTLGQGPEFLTYFQNEAQLEKSRLLSDRFSAERPKGSFSTLEIQRTEQGDSAMYLCASSLGGGQNNSPLHFGNGTRLTVT.

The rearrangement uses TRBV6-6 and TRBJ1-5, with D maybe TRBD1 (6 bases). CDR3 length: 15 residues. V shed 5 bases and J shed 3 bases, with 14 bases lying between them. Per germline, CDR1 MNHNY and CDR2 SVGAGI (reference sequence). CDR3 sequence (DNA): TGTGCCAGCAGTCTGCCGGGGGACATCAATCAGCCCCAGCATTTT. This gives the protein CASSLPGDINQPQHF.

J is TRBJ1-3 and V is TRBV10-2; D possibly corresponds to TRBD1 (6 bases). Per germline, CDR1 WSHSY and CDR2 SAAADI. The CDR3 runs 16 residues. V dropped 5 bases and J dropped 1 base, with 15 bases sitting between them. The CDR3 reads CASSTGTLQSGNTIYF. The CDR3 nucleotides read TGCGCCAGCAGTACCGGGACATTGCAATCTGGAAACACCATATATTTT.

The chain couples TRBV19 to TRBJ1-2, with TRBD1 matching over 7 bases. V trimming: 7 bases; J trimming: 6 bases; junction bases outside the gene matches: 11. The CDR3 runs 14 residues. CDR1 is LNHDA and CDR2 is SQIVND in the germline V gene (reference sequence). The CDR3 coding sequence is TGTGCCAGTACTACCGGACAGGCAAACAATGGCTACACCTTC. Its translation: CASTTGQANNGYTF.

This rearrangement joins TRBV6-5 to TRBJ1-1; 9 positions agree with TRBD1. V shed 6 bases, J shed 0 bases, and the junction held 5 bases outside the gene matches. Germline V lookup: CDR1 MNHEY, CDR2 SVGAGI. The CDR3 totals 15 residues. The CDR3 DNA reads TGTGCCAGCAGCAAGGACAGGGGTCTGAACACTGAAGCTTTCTTT. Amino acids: CASSKDRGLNTEAFF.

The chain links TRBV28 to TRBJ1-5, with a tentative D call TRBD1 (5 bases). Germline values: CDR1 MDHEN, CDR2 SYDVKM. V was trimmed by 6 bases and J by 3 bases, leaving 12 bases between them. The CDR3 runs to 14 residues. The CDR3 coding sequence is TGTGCCAGCAGCCGTGACAGCTACAATCAGCCCCAGCATTTT. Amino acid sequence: CASSRDSYNQPQHF.

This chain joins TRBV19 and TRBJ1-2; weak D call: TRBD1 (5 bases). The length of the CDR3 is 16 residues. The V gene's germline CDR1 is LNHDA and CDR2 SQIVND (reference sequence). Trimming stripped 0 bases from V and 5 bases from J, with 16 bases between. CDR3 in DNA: TGTGCCAGTAGTATAGAGATACTACGGTCAGGGTATGGCTACACCTTC. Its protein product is CASSIEILRSGYGYTF.

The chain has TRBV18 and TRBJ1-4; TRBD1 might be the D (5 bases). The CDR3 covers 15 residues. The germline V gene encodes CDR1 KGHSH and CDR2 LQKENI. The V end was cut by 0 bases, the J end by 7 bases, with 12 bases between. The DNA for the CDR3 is TGTGCCAGCTCACCACCTAGCACAGGCGCTGAAAAACTGTTTTTT. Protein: CASSPPSTGAEKLFF.

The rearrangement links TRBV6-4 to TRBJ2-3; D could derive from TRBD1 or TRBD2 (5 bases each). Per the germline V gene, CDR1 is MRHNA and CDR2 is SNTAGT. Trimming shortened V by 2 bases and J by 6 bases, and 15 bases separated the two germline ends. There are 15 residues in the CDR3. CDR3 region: CASSDNPGTTDTQYF. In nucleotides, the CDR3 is TGTGCCAGCAGTGACAATCCCGGGACCACTGATACGCAGTATTTT.

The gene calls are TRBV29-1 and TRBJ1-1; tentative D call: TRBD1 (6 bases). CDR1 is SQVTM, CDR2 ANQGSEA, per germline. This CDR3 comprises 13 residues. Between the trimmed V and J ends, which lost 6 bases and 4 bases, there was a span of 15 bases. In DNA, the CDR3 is TGCAGCGTCCAACAGGGAGGTCCCACTGAAGCTTTCTTT. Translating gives CSVQQGGPTEAFF.

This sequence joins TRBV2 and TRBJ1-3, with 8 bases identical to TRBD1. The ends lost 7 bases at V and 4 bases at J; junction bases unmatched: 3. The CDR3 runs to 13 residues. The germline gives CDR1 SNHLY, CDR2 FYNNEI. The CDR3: CASKRTGGNTIYF. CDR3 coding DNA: TGTGCCAGCAAAAGGACAGGGGGAAACACCATATATTTT.

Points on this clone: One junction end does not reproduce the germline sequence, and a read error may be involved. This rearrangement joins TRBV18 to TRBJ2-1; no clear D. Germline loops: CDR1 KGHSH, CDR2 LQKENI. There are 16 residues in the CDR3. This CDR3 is CASSPDGREDLNEQLF. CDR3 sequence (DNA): TGTGCCAGCTCACCAGACGGAAGGGAAGACCTAAATGAGCAGCTCTTC. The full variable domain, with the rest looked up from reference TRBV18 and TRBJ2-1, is NAGVMQNPRHLVRRRGQEARLRCSPMKGHSHVYWYRQLPEEGLKFMVYLQKENIIDESGMPKERFSAEFPKEGPSILRIQQVVRGDSAAYFCASSPDGREDLNEQLFGPGTRLTVL.

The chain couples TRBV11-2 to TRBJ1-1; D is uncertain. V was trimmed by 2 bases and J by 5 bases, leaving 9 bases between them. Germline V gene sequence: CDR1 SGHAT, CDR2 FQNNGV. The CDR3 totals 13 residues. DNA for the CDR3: TGTGCCAGCAGCTTATCAGTTGGGACTGAAGCTTTCTTT. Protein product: CASSLSVGTEAFF.

CDR3 DNA: TGTGCCACCAGCAGGAAGGGACAGAGCTTTGAAGCTTTCTTT. Its translation is CATSRKGQSFEAFF. V gene TRBV15 combines with J gene TRBJ1-1, with TRBD1 matching 7 bases. The germline V gene encodes CDR1 LNHNV and CDR2 YYDKDF (reference sequence). V dropped 3 bases and J dropped 7; count of bases not matched to a gene: 8. The CDR3 is made up of 14 amino acids.

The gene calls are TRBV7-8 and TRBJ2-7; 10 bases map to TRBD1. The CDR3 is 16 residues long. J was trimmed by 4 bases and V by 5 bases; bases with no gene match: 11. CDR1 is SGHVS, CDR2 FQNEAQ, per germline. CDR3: CASSPDRGVFPYEQYF. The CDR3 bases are TGTGCCAGCAGCCCGGACAGGGGGGTTTTCCCTTACGAGCAGTACTTC.

The DNA for the CDR3 is TGTGCCAGCTCACCACCGGCCGTGGGGCCCTCTGGAAACACCATATATTTT. It is translated as CASSPPAVGPSGNTIYF. The rearrangement links TRBV18 to TRBJ1-3; D is perhaps TRBD1 (5 bases). Per the germline V gene, CDR1 is KGHSH and CDR2 is LQKENI. The ends were cut back, 0 bases at V and 0 bases at J, with 12 bases in the middle. The CDR3 spans 17 residues.

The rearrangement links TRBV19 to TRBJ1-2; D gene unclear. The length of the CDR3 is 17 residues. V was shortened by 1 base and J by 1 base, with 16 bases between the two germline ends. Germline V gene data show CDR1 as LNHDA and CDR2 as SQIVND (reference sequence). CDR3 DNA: TGTGCCAGTAGTATAGGCGGCAGCCTCACGTATAACTATGGCTACACCTTC. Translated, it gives CASSIGGSLTYNYGYTF.

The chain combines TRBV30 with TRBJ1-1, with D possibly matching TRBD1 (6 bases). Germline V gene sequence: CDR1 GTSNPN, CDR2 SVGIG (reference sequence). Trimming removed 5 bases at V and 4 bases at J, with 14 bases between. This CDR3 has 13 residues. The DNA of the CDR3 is TGTGCCTGGTTCGAACAGGGAGGCACTGAAGCTTTCTTT. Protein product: CAWFEQGGTEAFF.